The 11 T cell receptor beta chains presented below share a single source sample, sequenced in a study of shared clonotypes between healthy human individuals. TCRdb's copy holds only in-frame clones and misses some; the assay was immunoSEQ multiplex PCR. The data hold 2 million to 2.5 million clones, with 85% to 95% observed a single time. Sequencing was carried out using naive CD4+ T cells from PBMCs. Subset denoted: CD45RA+ positively selected. The receptors originated from a man aged 18 to 35 in good health. Some clones in this sample may be carry-over from other donors' samples.

V gene TRBV11-2 combines with J gene TRBJ2-1, with TRBD2 identical over 11 bases. The trim removed 2 bases at V and 7 bases at J, leaving 13 bases unmatched. The CDR3 sequence is 18 residues long. Germline V gene data show CDR1 as SGHAT and CDR2 as FQNNGV. CDR3 coding DNA: TGTGCCAGCAGCTTACCTACAATCGGACTAGCGGGTCTAAATGAGCAGTTCTTC. It yields the protein CASSLPTIGLAGLNEQFF.

The chain joins TRBV5-1 to TRBJ2-3; 8 bases align to TRBD1. V shed 3 bases, J shed 9 bases, and the junction held 12 bases outside the gene matches. In germline, CDR1 is SGHRS, CDR2 YFSETQ. The CDR3 extends over 15 amino acids. Written as DNA, the CDR3 is TGCGCCAGCAGCTCTACAGGGGGGATTCAGGGGACGCAGTATTTT. Translating it yields CASSSTGGIQGTQYF. The whole variable domain, remainder taken from reference TRBV5-1 and TRBJ2-3, is KAGVTQTPRYLIKTRGQQVTLSCSPISGHRSVSWYQQTPGQGLQFLFEYFSETQRNKGNFPGRFSGRQFSNSRSEMNVSTLELGDSALYLCASSSTGGIQGTQYFGPGTRLTVL.

This chain uses TRBV7-9 with TRBJ2-5, with 8 positions matching TRBD1. V was clipped by 5 bases and J by 3 bases; unmatched bases: 8. This CDR3 has 15 amino acids. The germline V gene has CDR1 SEHNR and CDR2 FQNEAQ (reference sequence). CDR3 bases: TGTGCCAGCAGCCATACGGACAGGGTCAAAGAGACCCAGTACTTC. Its protein is CASSHTDRVKETQYF.

J is TRBJ2-7 and V is TRBV11-3; D gene ambiguous. CDR1 is SGHNT, CDR2 YENEEA, per germline. This CDR3 region has 13 residues. Trimming removed 1 base from V and 6 bases from J, with 10 bases in between. The CDR3 spells CASSLVIASEQYF. DNA of the CDR3: TGTGCCAGCAGCTTAGTGATAGCTTCCGAGCAGTACTTC.

The V and J genes are TRBV5-1 and TRBJ2-7; TRBD1 matches 9 bases. The CDR3 consists of 15 residues. The ends lost 4 bases at V and 3 bases at J; junction bases unmatched: 8. Germline values: CDR1 SGHRS, CDR2 YFSETQ. CDR3 sequence reads: CASSDRDRARYEQYF. The DNA of the CDR3 is TGCGCCAGCAGCGACCGGGACAGGGCCCGCTACGAGCAGTACTTC. The full variable domain, completed using reference TRBV5-1 and TRBJ2-7, is KAGVTQTPRYLIKTRGQQVTLSCSPISGHRSVSWYQQTPGQGLQFLFEYFSETQRNKGNFPGRFSGRQFSNSRSEMNVSTLELGDSALYLCASSDRDRARYEQYFGPGTRLTVT.

The chain uses TRBV23-1 and TRBJ1-5, with D hard to call. TRBV23-1 falls under the ORF class, with uncertain function. The CDR3 totals 17 residues. Trimming took off 0 bases at V and 10 bases at J, with 22 bases between the two ends. The CDR3 bases are TGCGCCAGCAGTCAATCCCCCCAGGATGGCAGGAATAATCCCCAGCATTTT. It translates to CASSQSPQDGRNNPQHF.

The chain combines TRBV13 with TRBJ2-2; D not resolved. The CDR3 runs 14 residues. Trimming cost V 2 bases and J 3 bases, with 7 bases left between them. Germline V lookup: CDR1 PRHDT, CDR2 FYEKMQ (reference sequence). CDR3 residues: CASSLIRYTGELFF. DNA for the CDR3: TGTGCCAGCAGCTTAATCCGTTACACCGGGGAGCTGTTTTTT.

The genes are TRBV7-2 and TRBJ2-7; a possible D gene is TRBD2 (5 bases). Trimming cost V 3 bases and J 0 bases, with 6 bases left between them. There are 13 residues in the CDR3. CDR1 is SGHTA and CDR2 is FQGNSA in the germline V gene. The CDR3 DNA reads as TGTGCCAGCAGCTTTACTAGCTCCTACGAGCAGTACTTC. It encodes CASSFTSSYEQYF.

This rearrangement joins TRBV27 to TRBJ1-2; TRBD1 agrees at 9 bases. J lost 7 bases, V lost 2 bases, and 5 bases had no gene match. There are 14 residues in the CDR3. Germline-derived CDR1 and CDR2 are MNHEY and SMNVEV (reference sequence). The CDR3 DNA follows: TGTGCCAGCAGTTTAAAGGGGACAGGGACTGGCTACACCTTC. It yields the protein CASSLKGTGTGYTF.

The chain uses TRBV7-2 and TRBJ2-7; TRBD2 might be the D (6 bases). The CDR3 extends over 15 amino acids. Germline V gives CDR1 SGHTA, CDR2 FQGNSA. V was clipped by 2 bases and J by 3 bases, with 14 bases between them. The chain's CDR3 is CASSLLGGLSYEQYF. Written as DNA, the CDR3 is TGTGCCAGCAGCTTATTGGGGGGACTGAGCTACGAGCAGTACTTC.

This chain joins TRBV28 and TRBJ2-1; 8 bases agree with TRBD1. V shed 7 bases, J shed 4 bases, and the junction held 6 bases outside the gene matches. The V gene's germline CDR1 is MDHEN and CDR2 SYDVKM. This CDR3 contains 14 residues. The CDR3 spells CASKTGVKYNEQFF. The CDR3 bases are TGTGCCAGCAAGACAGGGGTTAAGTACAATGAGCAGTTCTTC.